This T cell receptor beta chain was recovered during a study of patients and donors after allogeneic stem cell transplantation. Each CDR3 protein gets one entry after TCRdb re-called the RT-PCR reads with MiXCR. The sample includes 150,000 or so distinct CDR3 sequences, approximately 25% of them seen just once. This CDR3 is 18 amino acids long. The germline gives CDR1 PRHDT, CDR2 FYEKMQ (reference sequence). V was clipped by 5 bases and J by 1 base; unmatched bases: 13. This sequence was found in a human donor who was either an allogeneic HSCT recipient or a stem cell or donor lymphocyte infusion donor (not recorded which). It is not recorded whose cells these are; they may come from a transplant donor. The specimen sequenced was blood, either unsorted or a sorted T cell fraction (not recorded which). The chain joins TRBV13 to TRBJ2-1; TRBD2 matches 8 bases. The CDR3 sequence: CASSPALAGSPSYNEQFF. The DNA for the CDR3 is TGTGCCAGCAGCCCGGCGTTAGCGGGGTCCCCATCCTACAATGAGCAGTTCTTC.